This entry lists 14 T cell receptor beta chains sequenced from one sample in a study of T cells in Graves' hyperthyroidism and ophthalmopathy. Amplified TCR beta CDR3 regions came from RNA transcripts. TCR CDR3 underwent first-round RT-PCR with the HTBI primer set. TCRdb redid the calling of the multiplex PCR reads with MiXCR, one entry per CDR3 protein. The table has around 620,000 distinct CDR3 sequences, about a sixth seen once. The sequencing input was blood. The receptors stem from a young woman with Graves' hyperthyroidism.

This clonotype showed up many times. The chain carries TRBV5-1 and TRBJ1-1; D not certain. The CDR3 totals 14 residues. Deletions cut 2 bases from V and 4 bases from J, with 12 bases between. Per the germline V gene, CDR1 is SGHRS and CDR2 is YFSETQ. The CDR3 loop reads CASSLGGWRTEAFF. For the CDR3, the DNA is TGCGCCAGCAGCTTAGGAGGGTGGCGCACTGAAGCTTTCTTT.

About this clonotype: This may be a read error, as it is one base from a much larger clone. V usage is TRBV7-8 and J usage is TRBJ2-7; 7 nucleotides align to TRBD1. The ends lost 5 bases at V and 2 bases at J; junction bases unmatched: 9. Germline CDR1 SGHVS, CDR2 FQNEAQ. The CDR3 covers 15 residues. The CDR3 reads CASSPDRVDPYEQYF. The CDR3 coding sequence is TGTGCCAGCAGCCCAGACAGGGTGGACCCCTACGAGCAGTACTTC.

This clonotype was seen ten or more times. The chain has TRBV29-1 and TRBJ2-3, with 7 bases fitting TRBD2. With 0 bases clipped from V and 0 bases from J, the junction kept 6 bases outside the gene matches. In germline, CDR1 is SQVTM, CDR2 ANQGSEA. This CDR3 has 16 residues. The DNA of the CDR3 is TGCAGCGTTGAAGATCTGCTAGCGGAGAGCACAGATACGCAGTATTTT. Translating it yields CSVEDLLAESTDTQYF.

This clonotype has ten or more counts. V is TRBV28 and J is TRBJ2-3; 12 bases are a match to TRBD2. Germline V CDR1 and CDR2: MDHEN, SYDVKM. The length of the CDR3 is 17 residues. The J segment lost 3 bases and the V segment lost 5 bases, leaving 9 bases of the junction unmatched. CDR3 in amino acids: CASSHPTSGSITDTQYF. The CDR3 nucleotides read TGTGCCAGCAGTCACCCGACTAGCGGGAGTATAACAGATACGCAGTATTTT.

The sample holds many counts of this clonotype. The chain couples TRBV28 to TRBJ2-5; 10 bases agree with TRBD1. Germline V gene lookup returns CDR1 MDHEN and CDR2 SYDVKM. J lost 7 bases, V lost 1 base, and 6 bases had no gene match. The CDR3 has 15 amino acids. CDR3 loop: CASSLSRQGAGTQYF. The CDR3 coding sequence is TGTGCCAGCAGTTTATCCCGACAGGGGGCCGGGACCCAGTACTTC.

The V and J genes are TRBV6-2 or TRBV6-3 and TRBJ1-5, with 8 bases matching TRBD1. The V gene end was trimmed by 6 bases and the J gene end by 3 bases; junction bases not matched to a gene: 4. Germline V lookup: CDR1 MNHEY, CDR2 SVGEGT. This CDR3 has 14 residues. Here the CDR3 reads CASRRTGFNQPQHF. CDR3 bases: TGTGCCAGCAGGAGGACAGGGTTCAATCAGCCCCAGCATTTT.

This clonotype came up many times. This could be a read error, since a much larger clone is one nucleotide away. The rearrangement uses TRBV6-1 and TRBJ2-3; 10 positions match TRBD1. Germline CDR1 and CDR2: MNHNS and SASEGT. The CDR3 covers 14 residues. Germline trimming cut 5 bases from V and 4 bases from J; bases unmatched to any gene: 3. CDR3 sequence reads: CASSLTGGSDTQYF. In nucleotides, the CDR3 is TGTGCCAGCAGTTTGACAGGGGGCTCAGATACGCAGTATTTT.

The V call is TRBV20-1, the J call TRBJ2-7, with D tentatively TRBD2 (5 bases). Trimming cost V 1 base and J 0 bases, with 13 bases left between them. The germline V gene encodes CDR1 DFQATT and CDR2 SNEGSKA (reference sequence). CDR3 length: 15 amino acids. Here the CDR3 DNA reads TGCAGTGCTAGAGGGCGGGCGGCCCCCTCCTACGAGCAGTACTTC. Translation: CSARGRAAPSYEQYF.

This chain uses TRBV24-1 with TRBJ1-1, with D perhaps matching TRBD1 (6 bases). The V end lost 2 bases, the J end lost 4 bases, and 19 bases lay between the germline ends. Germline CDR1 and CDR2: KGHDR and SFDVKD. This CDR3 has 17 residues. CDR3 in DNA: TGTGCCACCAGTGATTCCGTTGGCAGGGGCCCTGGCACTGAAGCTTTCTTT. Translating it yields CATSDSVGRGPGTEAFF.

In this sample, this clonotype turned up a few times. This chain connects TRBV29-1 to TRBJ2-7, with TRBD1 as a possible D gene (5 bases). The CDR3 runs 12 residues. The V end lost 3 bases, the J end lost 1 base, and 7 bases lay between the germline ends. Germline CDR1 and CDR2: SQVTM and ANQGSEA. CDR3 sequence reads: CSVEDNSYEQYF. CDR3 coding DNA: TGCAGCGTTGAGGACAATTCCTACGAGCAGTACTTC.

This clonotype has at least ten counts. The V call is TRBV7-8, the J call TRBJ1-4; D remains ambiguous. V lost 5 bases and J lost 5, with 3 bases in between. Germline lookup yields CDR1 SGHVS and CDR2 FQNEAQ. This CDR3 has 11 residues. This CDR3 reads CASSKNEKLFF. The CDR3 DNA is TGTGCCAGCAGCAAAAATGAAAAACTGTTTTTT.

There are many counts of this clonotype. CDR3 bases: TGTGCCAGTACGACAGGGGGTGAGGGATCCGGGGCCAACGTCCTGACTTTC. The encoded protein is CASTTGGEGSGANVLTF. The chain joins TRBV28 to TRBJ2-6; TRBD1 aligns across 9 bases. This CDR3 is 17 amino acids long. From germline, CDR1 is MDHEN and CDR2 SYDVKM. J lost 4 bases, V lost 9 bases, and 13 bases had no gene match.

The V gene is TRBV29-1, the J gene TRBJ1-2; 10 nucleotides agree with TRBD1. Trimming at V came to 5 bases and at J to 8 bases, leaving 2 bases not matched to a gene. Germline lookup yields CDR1 SQVTM and CDR2 ANQGSEA. This CDR3 is 11 amino acids long. The CDR3 sequence: CSVMDRGGYTF. The DNA of the CDR3 is TGCAGCGTTATGGACAGGGGGGGCTACACCTTC. Full variable domain (outside the CDR3, taken from reference TRBV29-1 and TRBJ1-2): SAVISQKPSRDICQRGTSLTIQCQVDSQVTMMFWYRQQPGQSLTLIATANQGSEATYESGFVIDKFPISRPNLTFSTLTVSNMSPEDSSIYLCSVMDRGGYTFGSGTRLTVV.

This clonotype appeared a single time. The junction does not match germline at one end; this may be a read error. V is TRBV5-6 and J is TRBJ1-5; D is uncertain. CDR3 size: 14 residues. CDR1 and CDR2 from the germline V gene are SGHDT and YYEEEE. The CDR3 region has the DNA TGTGCCAGCAGTTATACTCTGGGTAATCAGACCCAGCATTTT. It is translated as CASSYTLGNQTQHF.